This T cell receptor (beta chain) was found in a study of CD8 T cells in ankylosing spondylitis. Each CDR3 protein gets one entry after TCRdb re-called the 5' RACE reads with MiXCR. The table shows about 250,000 distinct CDR3 sequences, with about 20% occurring only once. This clonotype was seen repeatedly, ten times or more. The antigen remains undetermined. With 4 bases removed from V and 3 bases from J, the gap between germline ends came to 16 bases. This CDR3 spans 15 amino acids. The germline V gene encodes CDR1 SEHNR and CDR2 FQNEAQ (reference sequence). Points from the study as a whole: Seemingly distinctive of ankylosing spondylitis blood was a TCR beta motif formed by eight highly homologous variants.

The chain links TRBV7-9 to TRBJ2-7; a weak D match, TRBD2 (5 bases). The sample was blood, either unsorted or a sorted T cell fraction (not recorded which). The clonotype originates from a male donor with ankylosing spondylitis or in good health (not recorded which). The DNA for the CDR3 is TGTGCCAGCAGCTCGTCCGGGAACTCTCTCTACGAGCAGTACTTC. This gives the protein CASSSSGNSLYEQYF.